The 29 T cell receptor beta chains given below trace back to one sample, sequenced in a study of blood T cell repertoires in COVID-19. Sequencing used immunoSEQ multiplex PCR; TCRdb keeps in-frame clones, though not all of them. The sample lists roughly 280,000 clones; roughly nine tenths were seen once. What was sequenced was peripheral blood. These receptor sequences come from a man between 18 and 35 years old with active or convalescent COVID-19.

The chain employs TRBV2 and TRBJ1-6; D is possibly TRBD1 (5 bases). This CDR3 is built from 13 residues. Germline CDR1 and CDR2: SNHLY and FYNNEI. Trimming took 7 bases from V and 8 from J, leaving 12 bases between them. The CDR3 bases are TGTGCCAGCACGGTCTCGGGGGATTCACCCCTCCACTTT. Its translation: CASTVSGDSPLHF. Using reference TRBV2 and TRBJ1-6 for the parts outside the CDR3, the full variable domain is EPEVTQTPSHQVTQMGQEVILRCVPISNHLYFYWYRQILGQKVEFLVSFYNNEISEKSEIFDDQFSVERPDGSNFTLKIRSTKLEDSAMYFCASTVSGDSPLHFGNGTRLTVT.

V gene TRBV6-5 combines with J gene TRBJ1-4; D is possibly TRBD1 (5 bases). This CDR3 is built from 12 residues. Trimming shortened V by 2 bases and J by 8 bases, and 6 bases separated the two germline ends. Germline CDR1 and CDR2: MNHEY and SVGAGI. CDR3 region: CASSYGGEKLFF. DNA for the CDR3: TGTGCCAGCAGTTACGGGGGGGAAAAACTGTTTTTT.

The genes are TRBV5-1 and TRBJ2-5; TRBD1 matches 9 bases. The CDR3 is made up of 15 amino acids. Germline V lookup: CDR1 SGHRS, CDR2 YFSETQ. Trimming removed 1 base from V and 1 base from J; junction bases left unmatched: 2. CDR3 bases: TGCGCCAGCAGCTTGAGGACAGGGGCCCAAGAGACCCAGTACTTC. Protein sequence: CASSLRTGAQETQYF.

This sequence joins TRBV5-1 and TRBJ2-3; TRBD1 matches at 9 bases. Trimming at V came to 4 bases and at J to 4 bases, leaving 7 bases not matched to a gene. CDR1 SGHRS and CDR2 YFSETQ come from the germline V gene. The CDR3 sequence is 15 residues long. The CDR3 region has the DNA TGCGCCAGCAGCCCGCCCCGGGACAGGGCAGATACGCAGTATTTT. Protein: CASSPPRDRADTQYF. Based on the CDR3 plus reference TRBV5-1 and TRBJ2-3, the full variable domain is KAGVTQTPRYLIKTRGQQVTLSCSPISGHRSVSWYQQTPGQGLQFLFEYFSETQRNKGNFPGRFSGRQFSNSRSEMNVSTLELGDSALYLCASSPPRDRADTQYFGPGTRLTVL.

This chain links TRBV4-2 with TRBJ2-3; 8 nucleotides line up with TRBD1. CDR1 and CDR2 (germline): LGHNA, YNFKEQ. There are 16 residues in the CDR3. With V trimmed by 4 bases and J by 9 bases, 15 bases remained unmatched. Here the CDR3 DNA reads TGTGCCAGCAGCCCAGCTCAAGGGGGAACAGGGGGGACGCAGTATTTT. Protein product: CASSPAQGGTGGTQYF.

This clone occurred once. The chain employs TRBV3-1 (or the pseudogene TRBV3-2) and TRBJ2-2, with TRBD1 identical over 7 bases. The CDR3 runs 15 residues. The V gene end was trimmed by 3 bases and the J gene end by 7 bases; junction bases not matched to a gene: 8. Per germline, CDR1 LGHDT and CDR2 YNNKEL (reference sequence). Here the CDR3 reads CASSQRSTGNGELFF. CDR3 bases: TGTGCCAGCAGCCAGCGATCGACAGGGAACGGGGAGCTGTTTTTT.

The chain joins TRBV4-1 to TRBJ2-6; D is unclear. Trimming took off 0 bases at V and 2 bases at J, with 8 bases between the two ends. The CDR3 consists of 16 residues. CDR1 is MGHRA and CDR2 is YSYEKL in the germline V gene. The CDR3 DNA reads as TGCGCCAGCAGCCAAGAGGGCACAGCTGGGGCCAACGTCCTGACTTTC. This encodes CASSQEGTAGANVLTF.

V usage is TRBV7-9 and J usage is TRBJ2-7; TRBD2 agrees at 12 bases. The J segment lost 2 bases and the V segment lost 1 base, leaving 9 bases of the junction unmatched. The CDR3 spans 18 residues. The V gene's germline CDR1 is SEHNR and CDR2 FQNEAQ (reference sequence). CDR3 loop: CASSLDRLAGGSAYEQYF. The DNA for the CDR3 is TGTGCCAGCAGCTTAGATAGGCTAGCGGGAGGGAGTGCCTACGAGCAGTACTTC.

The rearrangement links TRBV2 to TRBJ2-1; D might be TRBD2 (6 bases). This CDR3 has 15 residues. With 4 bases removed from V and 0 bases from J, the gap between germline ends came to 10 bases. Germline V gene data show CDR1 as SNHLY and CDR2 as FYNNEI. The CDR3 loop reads CASSVTTSSYNEQFF. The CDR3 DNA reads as TGTGCCAGCAGTGTTACGACTAGCTCCTACAATGAGCAGTTCTTC.

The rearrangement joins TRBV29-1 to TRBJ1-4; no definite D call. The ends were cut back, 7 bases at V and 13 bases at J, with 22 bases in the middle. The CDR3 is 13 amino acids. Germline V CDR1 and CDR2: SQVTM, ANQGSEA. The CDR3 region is CSARLAGGLGLFF. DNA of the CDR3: TGCAGCGCCCGTCTCGCCGGAGGATTGGGACTGTTTTTT.

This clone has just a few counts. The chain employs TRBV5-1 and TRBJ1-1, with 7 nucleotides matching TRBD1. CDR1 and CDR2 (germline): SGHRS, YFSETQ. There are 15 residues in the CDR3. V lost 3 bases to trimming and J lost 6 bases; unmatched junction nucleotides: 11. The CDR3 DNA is TGCGCCAGCAGCTCCAGAGGGGGCAGGGCCCCTGAAGCTTTCTTT. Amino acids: CASSSRGGRAPEAFF.

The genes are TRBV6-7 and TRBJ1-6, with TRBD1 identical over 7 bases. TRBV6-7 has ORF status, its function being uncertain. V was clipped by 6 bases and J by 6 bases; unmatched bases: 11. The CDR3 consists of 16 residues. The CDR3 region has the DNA TGTGCCAGCAGGTTCGGGACAGCCCCTTTTAATTCACCCCTCCACTTT. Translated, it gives CASRFGTAPFNSPLHF.

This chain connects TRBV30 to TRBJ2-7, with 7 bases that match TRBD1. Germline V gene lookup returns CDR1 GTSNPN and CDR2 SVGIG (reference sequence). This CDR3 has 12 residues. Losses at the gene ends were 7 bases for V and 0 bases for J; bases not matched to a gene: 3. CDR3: CAYRDSSYEQYF. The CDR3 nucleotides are TGTGCCTACCGGGACAGCTCCTACGAGCAGTACTTC.

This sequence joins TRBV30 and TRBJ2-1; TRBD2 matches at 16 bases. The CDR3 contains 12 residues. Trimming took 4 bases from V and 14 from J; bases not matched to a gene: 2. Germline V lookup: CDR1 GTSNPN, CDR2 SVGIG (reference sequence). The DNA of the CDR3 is TGTGCCTGGACGGGACTAGCGGGAGGGAAGTTCTTC. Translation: CAWTGLAGGKFF.

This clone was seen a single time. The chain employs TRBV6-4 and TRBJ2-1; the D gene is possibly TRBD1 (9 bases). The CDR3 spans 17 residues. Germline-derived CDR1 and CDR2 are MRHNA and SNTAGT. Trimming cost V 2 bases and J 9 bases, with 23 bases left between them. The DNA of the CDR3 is TGTGCCAGCAGTGACGCGGACAGGGGAAGACGGGAGGGTGAGCAGTTCTTC. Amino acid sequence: CASSDADRGRREGEQFF.

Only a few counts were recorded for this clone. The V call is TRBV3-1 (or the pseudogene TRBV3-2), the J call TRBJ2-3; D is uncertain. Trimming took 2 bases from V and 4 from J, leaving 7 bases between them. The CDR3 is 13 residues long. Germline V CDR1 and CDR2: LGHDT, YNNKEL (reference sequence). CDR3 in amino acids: CASSQITADTQYF. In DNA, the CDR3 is TGTGCCAGCAGCCAAATCACGGCAGATACGCAGTATTTT.

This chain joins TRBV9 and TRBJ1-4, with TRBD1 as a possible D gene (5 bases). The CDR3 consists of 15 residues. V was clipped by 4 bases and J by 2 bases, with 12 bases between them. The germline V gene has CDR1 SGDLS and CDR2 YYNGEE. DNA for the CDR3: TGTGCCAGCAGCTTCTCGGGGGAGACTAATGAAAAACTGTTTTTT. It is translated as CASSFSGETNEKLFF.

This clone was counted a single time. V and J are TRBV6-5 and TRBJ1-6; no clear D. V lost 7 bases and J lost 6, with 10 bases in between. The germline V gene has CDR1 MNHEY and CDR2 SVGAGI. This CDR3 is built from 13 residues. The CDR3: CASMNEPNSPLHF. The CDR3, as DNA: TGTGCCAGCATGAACGAGCCTAATTCACCCCTCCACTTT.

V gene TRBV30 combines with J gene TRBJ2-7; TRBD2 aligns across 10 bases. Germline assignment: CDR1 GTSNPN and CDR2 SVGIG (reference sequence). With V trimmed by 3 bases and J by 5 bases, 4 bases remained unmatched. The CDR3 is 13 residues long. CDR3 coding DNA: TGTGCCTGGAGCGCGCTAGCGGGAGACGAGCAGTACTTC. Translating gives CAWSALAGDEQYF.

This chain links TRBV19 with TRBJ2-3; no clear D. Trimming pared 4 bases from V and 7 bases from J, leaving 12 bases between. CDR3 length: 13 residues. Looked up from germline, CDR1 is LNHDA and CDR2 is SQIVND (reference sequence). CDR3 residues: CASSTSLRNTQYF. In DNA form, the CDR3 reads TGTGCCAGTAGTACCTCCTTGAGAAATACGCAGTATTTT.

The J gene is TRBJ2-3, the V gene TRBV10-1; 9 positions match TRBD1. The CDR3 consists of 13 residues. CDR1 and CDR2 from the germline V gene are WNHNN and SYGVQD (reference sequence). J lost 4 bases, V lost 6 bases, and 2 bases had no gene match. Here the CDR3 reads CASRGTGSDTQYF. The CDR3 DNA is TGCGCCAGCAGGGGGACAGGGTCAGATACGCAGTATTTT.

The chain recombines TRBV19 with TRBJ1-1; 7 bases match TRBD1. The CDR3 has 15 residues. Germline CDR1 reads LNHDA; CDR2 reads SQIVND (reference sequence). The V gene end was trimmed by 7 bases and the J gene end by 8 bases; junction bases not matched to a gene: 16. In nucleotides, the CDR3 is TGTGCCAGTAAGGACAGGTTTGCTGAATCGGCCGAAGCTTTCTTT. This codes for CASKDRFAESAEAFF.

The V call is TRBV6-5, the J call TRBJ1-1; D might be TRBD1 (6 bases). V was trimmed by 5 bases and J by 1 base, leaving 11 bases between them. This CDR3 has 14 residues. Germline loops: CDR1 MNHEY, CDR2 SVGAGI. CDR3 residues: CASSTQGGNTEAFF. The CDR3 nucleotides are TGTGCCAGCAGTACCCAAGGGGGGAACACTGAAGCTTTCTTT.

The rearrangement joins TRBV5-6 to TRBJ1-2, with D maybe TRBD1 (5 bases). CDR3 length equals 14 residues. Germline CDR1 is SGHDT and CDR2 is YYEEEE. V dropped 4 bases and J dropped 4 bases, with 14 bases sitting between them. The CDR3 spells CASSLSGGTYGYTF. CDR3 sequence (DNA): TGTGCCAGCAGCCTGTCCGGGGGAACCTATGGCTACACCTTC.

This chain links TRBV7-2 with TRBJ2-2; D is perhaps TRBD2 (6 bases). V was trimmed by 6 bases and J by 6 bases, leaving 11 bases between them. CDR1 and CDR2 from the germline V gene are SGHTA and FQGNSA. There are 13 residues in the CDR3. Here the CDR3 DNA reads TGTGCCAGCAGTCCTTGGGAGGCCGGGGAGCTGTTTTTT. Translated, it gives CASSPWEAGELFF.

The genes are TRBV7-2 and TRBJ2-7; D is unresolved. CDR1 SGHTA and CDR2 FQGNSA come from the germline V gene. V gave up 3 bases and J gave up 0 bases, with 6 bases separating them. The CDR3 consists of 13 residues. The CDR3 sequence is CASSFESSYEQYF. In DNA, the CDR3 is TGTGCCAGCAGCTTCGAGAGCTCCTACGAGCAGTACTTC.

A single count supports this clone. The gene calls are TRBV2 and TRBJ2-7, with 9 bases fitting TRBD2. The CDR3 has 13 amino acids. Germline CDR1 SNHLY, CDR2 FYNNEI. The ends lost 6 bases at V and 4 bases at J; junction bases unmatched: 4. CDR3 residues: CASSQAGGYEQYF. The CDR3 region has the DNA TGTGCCAGCAGCCAGGCGGGGGGGTACGAGCAGTACTTC.

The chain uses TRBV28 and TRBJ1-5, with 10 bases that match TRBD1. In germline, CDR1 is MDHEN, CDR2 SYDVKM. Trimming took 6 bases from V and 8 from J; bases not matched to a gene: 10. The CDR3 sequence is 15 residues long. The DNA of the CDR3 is TGTGCCAGCAGCTCCGGGACAGGGGAGGATAAGCCCCAGCATTTT. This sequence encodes CASSSGTGEDKPQHF.

The CDR3 bases are TGTGCCAGCAGTCCCCTCCGGAACACTGAAGCTTTCTTT. Translated, it gives CASSPLRNTEAFF. J is TRBJ1-1 and V is TRBV12-3 or TRBV12-4; no clear D gene. V was shortened by 5 bases and J by 1 base, with 8 bases between the two germline ends. This CDR3 is 13 amino acids long.